This TCR beta chain is drawn from a study of CD8 T cells in Susac syndrome. RNA totalling about 0.45 to 1 ug underwent reverse transcription with random hexamers. A single record per CDR3 protein comes from TCRdb applying MiXCR to the immunoSEQ multiplex PCR reads. The table has 120,000 or so distinct CDR3 sequences, about 95% seen once. CDR1 is MGHDK, CDR2 SYGVNS, per germline. V shed 3 bases, J shed 6 bases, and the junction held 3 bases outside the gene matches. This CDR3 has 15 residues. The origin of this receptor is a human donor with Susac syndrome. This chain joins TRBV25-1 and TRBJ1-6, with 9 bases lining up with TRBD1. The sequenced sample consisted of CD8+ T cells from PBMCs. The DNA of the CDR3 is TGTGCCAGCAGTGAGGGACAGGGCCTTAATTCACCCCTCCACTTT. It codes for CASSEGQGLNSPLHF.